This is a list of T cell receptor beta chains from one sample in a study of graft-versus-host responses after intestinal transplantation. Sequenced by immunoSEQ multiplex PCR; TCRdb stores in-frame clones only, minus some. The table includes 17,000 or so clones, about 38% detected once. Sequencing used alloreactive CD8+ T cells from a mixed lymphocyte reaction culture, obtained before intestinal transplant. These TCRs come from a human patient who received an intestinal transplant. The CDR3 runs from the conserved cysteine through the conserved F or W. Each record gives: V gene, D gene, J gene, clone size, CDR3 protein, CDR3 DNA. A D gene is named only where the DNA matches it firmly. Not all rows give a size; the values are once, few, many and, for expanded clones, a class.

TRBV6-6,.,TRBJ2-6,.,CASSSGVAGANVLTF,TGTGCCAGCAGTTCGGGGGTAGCCGGGGCCAACGTCCTGACTTTC
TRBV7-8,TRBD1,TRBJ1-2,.,CASSLGVMDRGKYGYTF,TGTGCCAGCAGCTTAGGAGTCATGGACAGGGGAAAGTATGGCTACACCTTC
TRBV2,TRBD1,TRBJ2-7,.,CASSRGEQGVPYEQYF,TGTGCCAGCAGTCGAGGGGAACAGGGGGTCCCTTACGAGCAGTACTTC
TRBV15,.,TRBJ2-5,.,CATSTRIPGETQYF,TGTGCCACCAGCACTCGAATCCCAGGGGAGACCCAGTACTTC
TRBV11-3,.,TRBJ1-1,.,CASSSPRGGNTEAFF,TGTGCCAGCAGCTCCCCTCGGGGAGGGAACACTGAAGCTTTCTTT
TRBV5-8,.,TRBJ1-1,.,CASTPGSGAGTEAFF,TGTGCCAGCACCCCCGGTTCAGGGGCGGGAACTGAAGCTTTCTTT
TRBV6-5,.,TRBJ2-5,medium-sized,CASKFDGSLWETQYF,TGTGCCAGCAAGTTTGACGGGAGTCTCTGGGAGACCCAGTACTTC
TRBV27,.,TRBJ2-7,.,CASPGLHISYEQYF,TGTGCCAGCCCCGGACTCCATATATCCTACGAGCAGTACTTC
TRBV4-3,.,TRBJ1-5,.,CASSQYQGDQPQHF,TGCGCCAGCAGCCAATACCAGGGTGATCAGCCCCAGCATTTT
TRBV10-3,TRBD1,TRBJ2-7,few,CAIGRGPYEQYF,TGTGCCATCGGCAGGGGGCCCTACGAGCAGTACTTC
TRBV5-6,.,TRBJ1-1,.,CASSLGRAEAFF,TGTGCCAGCAGCTTGGGAAGGGCTGAAGCTTTCTTT
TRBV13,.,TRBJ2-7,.,CASSPFGEIDDEQYF,TGTGCCAGCAGCCCCTTCGGGGAGATCGATGACGAGCAGTACTTC
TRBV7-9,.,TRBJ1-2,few,CASSLGGARGSNYGYTF,TGTGCCAGCAGCTTGGGGGGGGCCCGGGGCTCAAACTATGGCTACACCTTC
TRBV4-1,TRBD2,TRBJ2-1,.,CASSQGPSGSIEQFF,TGCGCCAGCAGCCAAGGTCCTAGCGGGAGTATTGAGCAGTTCTTC
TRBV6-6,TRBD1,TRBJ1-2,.,CASSSPKQGANYGYTF,TGTGCCAGCAGTTCCCCGAAACAGGGGGCGAACTATGGCTACACCTTC
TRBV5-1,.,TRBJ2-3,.,CASSFGQSTDTQYF,TGCGCCAGCAGCTTTGGACAAAGCACAGATACGCAGTATTTT
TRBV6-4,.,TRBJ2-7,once,CASSEGNNRVPDHYEQYF,TGTGCCAGCAGTGAGGGGAACAACAGGGTTCCTGATCACTACGAGCAGTACTTC
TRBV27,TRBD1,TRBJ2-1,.,CASSAGTGLINEQFF,TGTGCCAGCAGTGCCGGGACAGGGCTGATCAATGAGCAGTTCTTC
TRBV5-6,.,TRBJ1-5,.,CASSHRGDWGNQPQHF,TGTGCCAGCAGCCATAGGGGGGATTGGGGCAATCAGCCCCAGCATTTT
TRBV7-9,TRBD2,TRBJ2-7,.,CASSLASSGYEQYF,TGTGCCAGCAGCTTGGCGTCTAGCGGCTACGAGCAGTACTTC
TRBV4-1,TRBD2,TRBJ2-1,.,CASSFSGIDNEQFF,TGCGCCAGCAGCTTTAGCGGGATTGACAATGAGCAGTTCTTC
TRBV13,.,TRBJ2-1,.,CASSHKTDLYNEQFF,TGTGCCAGCAGCCATAAGACAGACCTCTACAATGAGCAGTTCTTC